Listed here are 20 T cell receptor beta chains from one sample, sequenced in a study of T cell changes during pregnancy in multiple sclerosis. Assay: immunoSEQ multiplex PCR; the TCRdb copy retains only in-frame clones and omits some. The sample shows roughly 40,000 clones, 90% of them seen only once. Here the sequenced sample was CD4+ T cells from peripheral blood mononuclear cells, taken in the second trimester of pregnancy. All receptors derive from a female donor with multiple sclerosis, enrolled in a pregnancy study.

The chain carries TRBV5-1 and TRBJ2-1; 7 bases are a match to TRBD1. The trim removed 4 bases at V and 7 bases at J, leaving 5 bases unmatched. CDR1 and CDR2 from the germline V gene are SGHRS and YFSETQ. The CDR3 loop spans 13 amino acids. The CDR3 bases are TGCGCCAGCAGCCACGGCAGGGGGAATGAGCAGTTCTTC. This sequence encodes CASSHGRGNEQFF.

The chain couples TRBV27 to TRBJ2-7; the match to TRBD1 covers 9 bases. Trimming cost V 4 bases and J 3 bases; bases outside gene matches: 4. The CDR3 consists of 14 residues. In germline, CDR1 is MNHEY, CDR2 SMNVEV (reference sequence). CDR3 sequence (DNA): TGTGCCAGCAGTTCACAGGGGGCAGGCTACGAGCAGTACTTC. Its translation is CASSSQGAGYEQYF.

This CDR3 is CASSLVADTQYF. CDR3 DNA: TGTGCCAGCAGCTTGGTCGCAGATACGCAGTATTTT. This rearrangement joins TRBV5-6 to TRBJ2-3; no clear D gene. CDR1 is SGHDT and CDR2 is YYEEEE in the germline V gene. The V end lost 0 bases, the J end lost 4 bases, and 3 bases lay between the germline ends. CDR3 length: 12 amino acids.

The table lists this clone with a count of one. V gene TRBV30 combines with J gene TRBJ1-2; D is ambiguous. This CDR3 is built from 13 residues. V dropped 3 bases and J dropped 8 bases, with 16 bases sitting between them. CDR1 GTSNPN and CDR2 SVGIG come from the germline V gene (reference sequence). The CDR3 loop reads CAWSLSGLGGYTF. For the CDR3, the DNA is TGTGCCTGGAGCTTAAGCGGTCTTGGCGGCTACACCTTC.

The genes are TRBV29-1 and TRBJ1-5; possibly TRBD1 for D (6 bases). The V and J ends lost 5 bases and 3 bases respectively, with 20 bases between them. The CDR3 consists of 16 residues. Germline CDR1 is SQVTM and CDR2 is ANQGSEA. The CDR3 loop reads CSVSGLAAGDNQPQHF. Here the CDR3 DNA reads TGCAGCGTTTCCGGCCTGGCCGCAGGGGACAATCAGCCCCAGCATTTT.

The chain recombines TRBV5-1 with TRBJ2-2; a weak D match, TRBD1 (6 bases). The CDR3 length is 15 residues. CDR1 and CDR2 (germline): SGHRS, YFSETQ. Trimming stripped 0 bases from V and 3 bases from J, with 9 bases between. This CDR3 reads CASSLVGADTGELFF. CDR3 in DNA: TGCGCCAGCAGCTTGGTGGGGGCGGACACCGGGGAGCTGTTTTTT. Full variable domain (missing parts from reference TRBV5-1 and TRBJ2-2): KAGVTQTPRYLIKTRGQQVTLSCSPISGHRSVSWYQQTPGQGLQFLFEYFSETQRNKGNFPGRFSGRQFSNSRSEMNVSTLELGDSALYLCASSLVGADTGELFFGEGSRLTVL.

The rearrangement links TRBV27 to TRBJ2-5, with TRBD2 matching over 13 bases. Germline CDR1 is MNHEY and CDR2 is SMNVEV (reference sequence). V shed 7 bases and J 2 bases; nucleotides not matched to a gene: 7. The CDR3 loop spans 16 amino acids. The CDR3 coding sequence is TGTGCCAGCAATCGGGGGACTAGCGGGAATCAAGAGACCCAGTACTTC. Its translation is CASNRGTSGNQETQYF.

The chain carries TRBV7-9 and TRBJ2-3; 10 bases fit TRBD2. Germline V gene lookup returns CDR1 SEHNR and CDR2 FQNEAQ (reference sequence). The CDR3 spans 16 residues. The V gene end was trimmed by 4 bases and the J gene end by 7 bases; junction bases not matched to a gene: 11. The CDR3 sequence: CASSSLGLAGVNTQYF. As DNA, the CDR3 is TGTGCCAGCAGCTCCCTTGGGCTAGCGGGAGTGAATACGCAGTATTTT. Drawing the rest from reference TRBV7-9 and TRBJ2-3, the complete variable domain is DTGVSQNPRHKITKRGQNVTFRCDPISEHNRLYWYRQTLGQGPEFLTYFQNEAQLEKSRLLSDRFSAERPKGSFSTLEIQRTEQGDSAMYLCASSSLGLAGVNTQYFGPGTRLTVL.

The V gene is TRBV7-8, the J gene TRBJ1-5; D gene ambiguous. CDR3 length: 12 residues. CDR1 SGHVS and CDR2 FQNEAQ come from the germline V gene. Trimming left V 6 bases short and J 1 base short, with 4 bases between. CDR3 in amino acids: CASSLSNQPQHF. Here the CDR3 DNA reads TGTGCCAGCAGTCTAAGCAATCAGCCCCAGCATTTT.

V gene TRBV2 combines with J gene TRBJ1-2; TRBD1 aligns across 12 bases. The germline gives CDR1 SNHLY, CDR2 FYNNEI. The CDR3 sequence is 17 residues long. After removal of 8 bases from V and 2 bases from J, the junction contained 12 bases not matched to a gene. The CDR3 bases are TGTGCCAGCCCTCCACCGGGACAGGGGGCCGTGAACTATGGCTACACCTTC. This sequence encodes CASPPPGQGAVNYGYTF.

This sequence joins TRBV28 and TRBJ2-5, with 7 bases identical to TRBD1. The ends lost 4 bases at V and 2 bases at J; junction bases unmatched: 1. Germline-derived CDR1 and CDR2 are MDHEN and SYDVKM. This CDR3 region has 13 residues. CDR3 amino acids: CASSSGQQETQYF. The CDR3 DNA is TGTGCCAGCAGTTCGGGACAGCAAGAGACCCAGTACTTC.

The chain combines TRBV7-2 with TRBJ2-3; D might be TRBD1 (5 bases). V was cut by 5 bases and J by 9 bases, with 15 bases left in between. There are 13 residues in the CDR3. CDR1 and CDR2 from the germline V gene are SGHTA and FQGNSA. CDR3 sequence reads: CASSPIRSGTQYF. CDR3 nucleotide sequence: TGTGCCAGCAGCCCGATTCGGTCAGGGACGCAGTATTTT.

V and J are TRBV19 and TRBJ1-5; no clear D gene. Germline CDR1 is LNHDA and CDR2 is SQIVND (reference sequence). Between the trimmed V and J ends, which lost 9 bases and 0 bases, there was a span of 15 bases. The CDR3 is 15 residues long. CDR3 sequence: CASRVADGSNQPQHF. CDR3 coding DNA: TGTGCCAGCCGGGTTGCGGATGGTAGCAATCAGCCCCAGCATTTT.

The V call is TRBV6-5, the J call TRBJ2-2, with 12 bases lining up with TRBD2. This CDR3 region has 15 residues. V lost 6 bases to trimming and J lost 6 bases; unmatched junction nucleotides: 5. Germline CDR1 and CDR2: MNHEY and SVGAGI. The CDR3 loop reads CASRRTSGDPGELFF. DNA of the CDR3: TGTGCCAGCAGACGGACTAGCGGGGATCCCGGGGAGCTGTTTTTT.

The J gene is TRBJ2-2, the V gene TRBV10-3, with D possibly being TRBD2 (6 bases). The V gene's germline CDR1 is ENHRY and CDR2 SYGVKD. The ends were cut back, 8 bases at V and 5 bases at J, with 6 bases in the middle. The CDR3 covers 11 residues. CDR3 loop: CAIAGTGELFF. CDR3 sequence (DNA): TGTGCCATCGCGGGGACCGGGGAGCTGTTTTTT.

The rearrangement uses TRBV7-9 and TRBJ2-7; TRBD2 aligns across 12 bases. The CDR3 has 16 amino acids. The trim removed 5 bases at V and 6 bases at J, leaving 11 bases unmatched. Germline CDR1 reads SEHNR; CDR2 reads FQNEAQ (reference sequence). In DNA, the CDR3 is TGTGCCAGCAGCGATCTAGCGGGGGGGGAAGCGGGCGAGCAGTACTTC. It translates to CASSDLAGGEAGEQYF.

The chain carries TRBV30 and TRBJ2-5; 8 bases match TRBD2. V shed 3 bases, J shed 4 bases, and the junction held 10 bases outside the gene matches. From germline, CDR1 is GTSNPN and CDR2 SVGIG (reference sequence). This CDR3 has 15 residues. CDR3 nucleotide sequence: TGTGCCTGGAGGCCGCCCGGGGGGGAGGGAGAGACCCAGTACTTC. Its protein product is CAWRPPGGEGETQYF.

This clone was seen a single time. J is TRBJ1-6 and V is TRBV6-5; a weak D match, TRBD1 (6 bases). V was cut by 3 bases and J by 8 bases, with 14 bases left in between. The CDR3 length is 15 residues. CDR1 is MNHEY and CDR2 is SVGAGI in the germline V gene. The CDR3 loop is CASSYQGLSDSPLHF. The CDR3 region has the DNA TGTGCCAGCAGTTATCAGGGGCTCAGTGATTCACCCCTCCACTTT.

The rearrangement joins TRBV5-4 to TRBJ2-5; 11 nucleotides agree with TRBD2. The J segment lost 4 bases and the V segment lost 0 bases, leaving 11 bases of the junction unmatched. Germline V lookup: CDR1 SGHNT, CDR2 YYREEE (reference sequence). The CDR3 consists of 18 residues. CDR3 residues: CASSLVASGRRSGETQYF. The CDR3 DNA sequence: TGTGCCAGCAGCTTGGTCGCTAGCGGGAGGCGATCCGGAGAGACCCAGTACTTC.

This chain links TRBV6-4 with TRBJ2-3, with 7 bases that match TRBD1. This CDR3 region has 14 residues. Germline assignment: CDR1 MRHNA and CDR2 SNTAGT. V lost 6 bases to trimming and J lost 5 bases; unmatched junction nucleotides: 8. CDR3 region: CASSSAGGQDTQYF. The CDR3 DNA follows: TGTGCCAGCAGCTCCGCAGGGGGTCAAGATACGCAGTATTTT.